These 7 T cell receptor beta chains came from one sample sequenced in a study of CD8 T cells in ankylosing spondylitis. Overall study results and limits: Eight highly homologous variants formed a TCR beta motif that appeared characteristic of ankylosing spondylitis blood.

Their cognate antigens are unknown. TCRdb ran MiXCR on the 5' RACE reads and lists one entry per CDR3 protein. The table has over 400,000 distinct CDR3 sequences, more than 25% seen once. The sample consisted of blood, either unsorted or a sorted T cell fraction (not recorded which). These receptors were collected from a male donor with ankylosing spondylitis.

In this sample, this clonotype turned up many times. The rearrangement uses TRBV2 and TRBJ2-7; no reliable D call. The CDR3 has 13 amino acids. Per germline, CDR1 SNHLY and CDR2 FYNNEI. The V end lost 5 bases, the J end lost 3 bases, and 11 bases lay between the germline ends. The CDR3 DNA is TGTGCCAGCAGTCGAGACAAATACTACGAGCAGTACGTC. Translation gives CASSRDKYYEQYV.

In its sample, this clonotype was seen a few times. The rearrangement joins TRBV20-1 to TRBJ2-5; unclear D gene. This CDR3 has 14 amino acids. Germline V CDR1 and CDR2: DFQATT, SNEGSKA (reference sequence). Between the trimmed V and J ends, which lost 0 bases and 5 bases, there was a span of 13 bases. The CDR3 nucleotides read TGCAGTGCTAGAGATGCCTCAATTGGGGAGACCCAGTACTTC. Protein: CSARDASIGETQYF.

This clonotype has only a few counts. The chain recombines TRBV19 with TRBJ1-5, with 10 bases aligning to TRBD1. Germline assignment: CDR1 LNHDA and CDR2 SQIVND (reference sequence). The V segment lost 4 bases and the J segment 1 base; nucleotides outside the gene matches: 1. The CDR3 has 15 residues. CDR3 DNA: TGTGCCAGTAGTAGGGGACAGGGGAGCAATCAGCCCCAGCATTTT. It codes for CASSRGQGSNQPQHF.

The chain recombines TRBV20-1 with TRBJ2-5; TRBD2 agrees at 8 bases. Germline CDR1 is DFQATT and CDR2 is SNEGSKA (reference sequence). Losses at the gene ends were 0 bases for V and 2 bases for J; bases not matched to a gene: 5. CDR3 length: 15 residues. The CDR3 coding sequence is TGCAGTGCTAGAGAGGGACTAGGGGCACAAGAGACCCAGTACTTC. Its protein product is CSAREGLGAQETQYF.

Only a few counts were recorded for this clonotype. V gene TRBV5-1 combines with J gene TRBJ2-5, with D possibly matching TRBD2 (6 bases). V lost 3 bases and J lost 3, with 9 bases in between. Per germline, CDR1 SGHRS and CDR2 YFSETQ. There are 13 residues in the CDR3. The DNA of the CDR3 is TGCGCCAGCAGCTCAGGAGGGGAAGAGACCCAGTACTTC. This translates into CASSSGGEETQYF.

CDR3 nucleotide sequence: TGTGCCAGCAGCTTAGCTTCGGGGAACAATCAGCCCCAGCATTTT. Translated: CASSLASGNNQPQHF. This rearrangement joins TRBV7-9 to TRBJ1-5, with D uncertain. Germline CDR1 reads SEHNR; CDR2 reads FQNEAQ (reference sequence). Trimming took off 0 bases at V and 3 bases at J, with 9 bases between the two ends. The CDR3 extends over 15 amino acids.

This clonotype was seen repeatedly, ten times or more. The chain combines TRBV5-1 with TRBJ2-7, with D unresolved. V lost 0 bases and J 3 bases, leaving 10 bases between the germline ends. CDR1 is SGHRS and CDR2 is YFSETQ in the germline V gene. There are 14 residues in the CDR3. The CDR3 here is CASSLEAAHYEQYF. The CDR3 region has the DNA TGCGCCAGCAGCTTGGAGGCTGCTCACTACGAGCAGTACTTC.